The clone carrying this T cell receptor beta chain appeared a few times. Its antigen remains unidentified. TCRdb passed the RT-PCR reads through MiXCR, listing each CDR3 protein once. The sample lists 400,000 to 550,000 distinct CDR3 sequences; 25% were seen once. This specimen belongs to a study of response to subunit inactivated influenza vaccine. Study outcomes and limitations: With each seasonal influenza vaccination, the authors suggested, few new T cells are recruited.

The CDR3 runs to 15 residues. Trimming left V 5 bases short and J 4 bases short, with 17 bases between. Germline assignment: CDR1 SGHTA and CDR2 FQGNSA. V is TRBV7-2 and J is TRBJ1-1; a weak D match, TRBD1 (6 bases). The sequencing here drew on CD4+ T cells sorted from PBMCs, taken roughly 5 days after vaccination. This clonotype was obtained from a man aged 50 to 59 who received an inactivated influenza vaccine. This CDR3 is CASSPPRTVGTEAFF. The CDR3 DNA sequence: TGTGCCAGCAGCCCTCCAAGGACAGTAGGCACTGAAGCTTTCTTT.